The clone carrying this T cell receptor beta chain is called medium-sized based on its frequency. What it recognizes is unknown. This sample was taken from a study of CD8 T cells in cerebrospinal fluid in Alzheimer's disease. Whole-study context: Two single-cell methods, plate-based nested PCR and droplet-based sequencing, assessed CSF clonal expansion.

No participant had an acute infectious disease, and all were physically fit. Study-wide results and limits: The largest CSF clone was proportionally bigger in mild cognitive impairment or Alzheimer's disease than controls.

The CDR3 runs to 15 residues. TCRdb processed the 10x single-cell sequencing reads again and assigns one entry to each CDR3 protein, with no DNA. Reported are 950 to 1,500 distinct CDR3 sequences; the ten largest clones contain roughly 8.2%. Sequenced input: cerebrospinal fluid. The source of this sequence is a human donor with Alzheimer's disease. This chain connects TRBV12-3 or TRBV12-4 to TRBJ1-6; TCRdb's D gene call, TRBD1, goes unchecked for lack of DNA. The CDR3 loop is CASSSQGAGNSPLHF.